This T cell receptor beta chain was profiled in a study of beta chain features in type 1 diabetes. Per the germline V gene, CDR1 is SGHDN and CDR2 is FVKESK. This CDR3 has 13 residues. V lost 2 bases and J lost 3, with 7 bases in between. The authors reverse transcribed all of the isolated RNA, so sequencing captured expressed TCRB transcripts. Naive, central memory and regulatory T cell samples produced a mean of about 3.4 million reads. The data were produced by immunoSEQ multiplex PCR, yet TCRdb's version contains in-frame clones alone and is incomplete. The sample holds under 150,000 clones; around 9% are singletons and the top ten take approximately 0.7%. This clone was recorded at least ten times. Its antigen remains unknown. Heparinised blood was drawn once per donor, averaging about 100 mL. Broader study findings: Moderate yet significant TCRB CDR3 shortening was seen in Type 1 diabetes patients in all four CD4+ subsets.

The sequence came from a man aged 30 to 39 with type 1 diabetes. This chain uses TRBV14 with TRBJ1-1; no definite D call. The specimen sequenced was central memory CD4+ T cells from blood. The CDR3 nucleotides read TGTGCCAGCAGCCAACTGGCCCACACTGAAGCTTTCTTT. Amino acids: CASSQLAHTEAFF.